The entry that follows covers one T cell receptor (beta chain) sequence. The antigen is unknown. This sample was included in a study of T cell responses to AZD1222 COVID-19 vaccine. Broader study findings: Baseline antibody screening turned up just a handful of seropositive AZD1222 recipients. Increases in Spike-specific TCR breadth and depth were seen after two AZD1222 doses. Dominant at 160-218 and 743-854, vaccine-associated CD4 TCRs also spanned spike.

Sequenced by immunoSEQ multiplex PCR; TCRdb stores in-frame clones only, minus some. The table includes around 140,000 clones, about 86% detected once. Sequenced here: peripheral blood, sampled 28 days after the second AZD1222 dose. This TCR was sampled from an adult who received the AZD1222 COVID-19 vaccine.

The CDR3 DNA sequence: TGTGCCACCAGCTCGAGGTTGGGGGGTCGCCAAACCTACGAGCAGTACTTC. It is translated as CATSSRLGGRQTYEQYF. The J gene is TRBJ2-7, the V gene TRBV15; D perhaps matches TRBD2 (6 bases). CDR3 size: 17 residues. Trimming shortened V by 5 bases and J by 2 bases, and 22 bases separated the two germline ends. The germline CDR1 and CDR2 sequences are LNHNV and YYDKDF (reference sequence).